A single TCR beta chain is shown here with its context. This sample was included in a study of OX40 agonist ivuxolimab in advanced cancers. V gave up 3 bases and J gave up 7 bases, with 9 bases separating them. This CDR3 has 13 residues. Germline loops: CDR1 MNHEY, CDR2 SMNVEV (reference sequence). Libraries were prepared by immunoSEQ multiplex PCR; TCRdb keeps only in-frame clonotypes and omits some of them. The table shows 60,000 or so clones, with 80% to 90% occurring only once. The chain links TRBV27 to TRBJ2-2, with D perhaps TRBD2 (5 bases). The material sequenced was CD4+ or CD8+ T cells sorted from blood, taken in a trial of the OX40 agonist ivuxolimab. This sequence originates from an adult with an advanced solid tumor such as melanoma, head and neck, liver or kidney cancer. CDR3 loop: CASSFARGGELFF. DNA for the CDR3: TGTGCCAGCAGTTTCGCCCGGGGCGGGGAGCTGTTTTTT.